The 24 T cell receptor beta chains presented below share a single source sample, sequenced in a study of T cell changes during pregnancy in multiple sclerosis. Sequenced by immunoSEQ multiplex PCR; TCRdb stores in-frame clones only, minus some. The sample holds about 73,000 clones, about 92% seen once. Sequenced here: peripheral blood, sampled in the third trimester of pregnancy. The origin of the receptors is a female donor in good health, enrolled as a control in a pregnancy study.

The chain has TRBV18 and TRBJ2-4; 8 positions match TRBD2. Germline V gene lookup returns CDR1 KGHSH and CDR2 LQKENI. The CDR3 is 15 amino acids. J was trimmed by 9 bases and V by 3 bases; bases with no gene match: 10. The DNA of the CDR3 is TGTGCCAGCTCACCCTCCCAGCGGGAGCTGAGCATTCAGTACTTC. Translation: CASSPSQRELSIQYF.

The gene calls are TRBV9 and TRBJ2-3; D is unclear. The CDR3 contains 12 residues. With 0 bases removed from V and 4 bases from J, the gap between germline ends came to 3 bases. Germline CDR1 is SGDLS and CDR2 is YYNGEE. CDR3 sequence (DNA): TGTGCCAGCAGCGTAGCGGCAGATACGCAGTATTTT. This translates into CASSVAADTQYF.

Only one count was recorded for this clone. The V and J genes are TRBV9 and TRBJ2-3, with TRBD1 identical over 8 bases. Germline V CDR1 and CDR2: SGDLS, YYNGEE. V was pared by 3 bases and J by 8 bases, with 8 bases of the junction left unmatched. This CDR3 is built from 14 residues. This chain's CDR3 is CASSEGQGRGTQYF. DNA of the CDR3: TGTGCCAGCAGCGAAGGACAGGGTCGGGGTACGCAGTATTTT.

The rearrangement links TRBV29-1 to TRBJ1-1; D possibly corresponds to TRBD1 (6 bases). This CDR3 region has 16 residues. Germline CDR1 and CDR2: SQVTM and ANQGSEA. V lost 3 bases and J lost 0, with 17 bases in between. The CDR3 coding sequence is TGCAGCGTTGATTGGGGGCTGGGACCCCTGAACACTGAAGCTTTCTTT. It translates to CSVDWGLGPLNTEAFF.

J is TRBJ1-2 and V is TRBV6-5; no firm D call. CDR3 length: 14 amino acids. Trimming removed 0 bases at V and 5 bases at J, with 10 bases between. Per germline, CDR1 MNHEY and CDR2 SVGAGI. CDR3 sequence: CASSYSSGVYGYTF. The CDR3 DNA is TGTGCCAGCAGTTACTCGTCGGGAGTTTATGGCTACACCTTC.

On this clone: The junction and the germline gene differ at one end; a read error may be behind it. This chain uses TRBV7-7 with TRBJ2-2; 7 bases line up with TRBD2. This CDR3 is 13 amino acids long. Germline CDR1 is SSHAT and CDR2 is FNYEAQ (reference sequence). The CDR3 loop is CASSYGRFGELFF. CDR3 DNA: TGTGCTAGCAGCTACGGGAGGTTCGGGGAGCTGTTTTTT. Full variable domain (rest looked up from reference TRBV7-7 and TRBJ2-2): GAGVSQSPRYKVTKRGQDVTLRCDPISSHATLYWYQQALGQGPEFLTYFNYEAQPDKSGLPSDRFSAERPEGSISTLTIQRTEQRDSAMYRCASSYGRFGELFFGEGSRLTVL.

This clone was seen just once. The chain carries TRBV5-6 and TRBJ2-5; 7 bases are a match to TRBD2. Germline V gives CDR1 SGHDT, CDR2 YYEEEE. V lost 4 bases to trimming and J lost 5 bases; unmatched junction nucleotides: 11. The CDR3 is made up of 15 amino acids. The CDR3 DNA is TGTGCCAGCAGCATGCATCGGGGGGATAGGGAGACCCAGTACTTC. It encodes CASSMHRGDRETQYF.

The chain uses TRBV30 and TRBJ2-5, with 9 bases that match TRBD1. The CDR3 contains 15 residues. V shed 4 bases, J shed 4 bases, and the junction held 10 bases outside the gene matches. Germline CDR1 and CDR2: GTSNPN and SVGIG (reference sequence). Here the CDR3 DNA reads TGTGCCTGGACCCCAATTTACAGGGGGCGAGAGACCCAGTACTTC. Its translation: CAWTPIYRGRETQYF. Drawing the rest from reference TRBV30 and TRBJ2-5, the complete variable domain is SQTIHQWPATLVQPVGSPLSLECTVEGTSNPNLYWYRQAAGRGLQLLFYSVGIGQISSEVPQNLSASRPQDRQFILSSKKLLLSDSGFYLCAWTPIYRGRETQYFGPGTRLLVL.

The rearrangement links TRBV14 to TRBJ2-1; D perhaps matches TRBD2 (6 bases). This CDR3 is built from 14 residues. Germline CDR1 reads SGHDN; CDR2 reads FVKESK. Trimming stripped 0 bases from V and 6 bases from J, with 9 bases between. Here the CDR3 reads CASSQDRGFNEQFF. The CDR3 region has the DNA TGTGCCAGCAGCCAAGATCGGGGGTTCAATGAGCAGTTCTTC. Combining the CDR3 with reference TRBV14 and TRBJ2-1 gives the whole variable domain EAGVTQFPSHSVIEKGQTVTLRCDPISGHDNLYWYRRVMGKEIKFLLHFVKESKQDESGMPNNRFLAERTGGTYSTLKVQPAELEDSGVYFCASSQDRGFNEQFFGPGTRLTVL.

This chain links TRBV7-2 with TRBJ2-3, with D maybe TRBD2 (7 bases). Trimming took off 2 bases at V and 5 bases at J, with 14 bases between the two ends. CDR3 length: 15 residues. Germline V gene sequence: CDR1 SGHTA, CDR2 FQGNSA. The CDR3 DNA follows: TGTGCCAGCAGCTTAACGGGGGGCCAGGGAGATACGCAGTATTTT. Residues: CASSLTGGQGDTQYF.

This chain joins TRBV28 and TRBJ1-4, with 7 bases identical to TRBD1. The CDR3 contains 15 residues. Germline lookup yields CDR1 MDHEN and CDR2 SYDVKM. Trimming removed 4 bases from V and 8 bases from J; junction bases left unmatched: 10. DNA for the CDR3: TGTGCCAGCAGTTCTCGACAGGGAGAGGACGAAAAACTGTTTTTT. Its translation: CASSSRQGEDEKLFF.

The chain recombines TRBV4-3 with TRBJ1-1; tentatively, D is TRBD1 (5 bases). V was shortened by 0 bases and J by 5 bases, with 13 bases between the two germline ends. Germline values: CDR1 LGHNA, CDR2 YSLEER. The CDR3 covers 15 residues. The CDR3 here is CASSQDEVGGTEAFF. In nucleotides, the CDR3 is TGCGCCAGCAGCCAAGACGAAGTCGGGGGAACTGAAGCTTTCTTT.

This sequence joins TRBV4-1 and TRBJ1-2; D perhaps matches TRBD1 (6 bases). CDR1 and CDR2 (germline): MGHRA, YSYEKL. The CDR3 runs 15 residues. V lost 1 base and J 3 bases, leaving 12 bases between the germline ends. DNA for the CDR3: TGCGCCAGCAGCCAAGCGCCGGACAGCGACTATGGCTACACCTTC. It translates to CASSQAPDSDYGYTF.

The J gene is TRBJ2-3, the V gene TRBV7-9; 9 bases match TRBD1. The CDR3 covers 15 residues. Per the germline V gene, CDR1 is SEHNR and CDR2 is FQNEAQ (reference sequence). The J segment lost 4 bases and the V segment lost 0 bases, leaving 2 bases of the junction unmatched. CDR3 in DNA: TGTGCCAGCAGCTTAGCTACAGGGGGCTCAGATACGCAGTATTTT. Residues: CASSLATGGSDTQYF.

V and J are TRBV29-1 and TRBJ2-7; 9 positions match TRBD1. This CDR3 has 12 amino acids. V dropped 5 bases and J dropped 5; count of bases not matched to a gene: 4. Per the germline V gene, CDR1 is SQVTM and CDR2 is ANQGSEA. The DNA of the CDR3 is TGCAGCGTTTTTAGGACAGGGGACGAGCAGTACTTC. Protein product: CSVFRTGDEQYF.

The chain is built from TRBV5-4 and TRBJ1-2; 7 bases are a match to TRBD1. CDR3 length equals 12 residues. Germline V CDR1 and CDR2: SGHNT, YYREEE (reference sequence). J gave up 8 bases and V 7 bases, and 8 bases lay outside the gene matches. As DNA, the CDR3 is TGTGCCAGCGGCGGACAGGCGGTGGGCTACACCTTC. Protein sequence: CASGGQAVGYTF.

V is TRBV19 and J is TRBJ1-1; maybe TRBD1 (5 bases). Germline V CDR1 and CDR2: LNHDA, SQIVND (reference sequence). CDR3 length: 15 residues. Trimming took off 7 bases at V and 2 bases at J, with 17 bases between the two ends. CDR3 amino acids: CASTGGVWGNTEAFF. The CDR3 DNA reads TGTGCCAGTACCGGGGGGGTGTGGGGCAACACTGAAGCTTTCTTT.

This rearrangement joins TRBV2 to TRBJ2-5, with TRBD2 as a possible D gene (8 bases). Deletions cut 7 bases from V and 5 bases from J, with 20 bases between. From germline, CDR1 is SNHLY and CDR2 FYNNEI. CDR3 size: 15 residues. CDR3 loop: CASNAPGGGRETQYF. The CDR3 nucleotides are TGTGCCAGCAACGCCCCGGGAGGGGGCCGGGAGACCCAGTACTTC.

V is TRBV5-1 and J is TRBJ2-5, with TRBD2 as a possible D gene (6 bases). Germline V gene sequence: CDR1 SGHRS, CDR2 YFSETQ. V gave up 2 bases and J gave up 1 base, with 12 bases separating them. The CDR3 consists of 15 residues. CDR3: CASSFRDSFQETQYF. The CDR3 DNA reads as TGCGCCAGCAGCTTTAGGGACTCTTTCCAAGAGACCCAGTACTTC. The entire variable domain, with the rest obtained from reference TRBV5-1 and TRBJ2-5, is as follows: KAGVTQTPRYLIKTRGQQVTLSCSPISGHRSVSWYQQTPGQGLQFLFEYFSETQRNKGNFPGRFSGRQFSNSRSEMNVSTLELGDSALYLCASSFRDSFQETQYFGPGTRLLVL.

This clone has only a few counts. This chain uses TRBV6-5 with TRBJ1-5; weak D call: TRBD1 (5 bases). The germline V gene encodes CDR1 MNHEY and CDR2 SVGAGI. The V gene lost 5 bases and the J gene lost 2 bases, with 13 bases spanning the gap. The CDR3 contains 15 residues. The CDR3 reads CASSPRGEGNQPQHF. CDR3 nucleotides: TGTGCCAGCAGTCCCCGGGGGGAGGGCAATCAGCCCCAGCATTTT.

This rearrangement joins TRBV19 to TRBJ2-1; TRBD2 matches 9 bases. From germline, CDR1 is LNHDA and CDR2 SQIVND (reference sequence). The V segment lost 9 bases and the J segment 0 bases; nucleotides outside the gene matches: 6. This CDR3 spans 15 amino acids. The CDR3 bases are TGTGCCAGCGCAGCGGGAGGTGTCTCCTACAATGAGCAGTTCTTC. Translating it yields CASAAGGVSYNEQFF.

The V call is TRBV11-2, the J call TRBJ2-5; a possible D gene is TRBD1 (6 bases). V lost 5 bases and J lost 2, with 18 bases in between. Germline V gene data show CDR1 as SGHAT and CDR2 as FQNNGV. This CDR3 contains 16 residues. The CDR3 nucleotides are TGTGCCAGCAGCCCAGCGACGACAGGCGAACAAGAGACCCAGTACTTC. Translation gives CASSPATTGEQETQYF.

This clone is a singleton in its sample. The chain couples TRBV9 to TRBJ2-4; D may be TRBD2 (6 bases). Germline-derived CDR1 and CDR2 are SGDLS and YYNGEE. With 7 bases removed from V and 0 bases from J, the gap between germline ends came to 11 bases. The CDR3 loop spans 14 amino acids. The CDR3 DNA sequence: TGTGCCAGCTCCTCCGGGGGAGCCAAAAACATTCAGTACTTC. As protein: CASSSGGAKNIQYF.

The genes are TRBV7-2 and TRBJ2-2; 10 nucleotides agree with TRBD2. V dropped 1 base and J dropped 5; count of bases not matched to a gene: 7. There are 17 residues in the CDR3. Germline values: CDR1 SGHTA, CDR2 FQGNSA. Written as DNA, the CDR3 is TGTGCCAGCAGCTTAGAAGCGGGAGGGCCGGGGACCGGGGAGCTGTTTTTT. It yields the protein CASSLEAGGPGTGELFF.